The 4 T cell receptor beta chains below come from one sample, sequenced in a study of type 1 and type 2 diabetes patients. Amplification started from genomic DNA. A primer set of 30 forward and 13 reverse primers amplified the CDR3. TCRdb fed the multiplex PCR reads into MiXCR, producing one record per CDR3 protein. Of more than 250,000 distinct CDR3 sequences detected, approximately 50% appear once; the ten largest clones hold roughly 13%. What was sequenced was peripheral blood mononuclear cells (PBMCs). These receptors were collected from a man between 18 and 29 years old with type 2 diabetes.

This chain joins TRBV19 and TRBJ2-6, with D possibly matching TRBD1 (5 bases). Trimming stripped 5 bases from V and 0 bases from J, with 11 bases between. CDR3 length: 16 amino acids. CDR1 LNHDA and CDR2 SQIVND come from the germline V gene (reference sequence). This chain's CDR3 is CASSGQQGSGANVLTF. The CDR3 region has the DNA TGTGCCAGTAGTGGGCAGCAGGGCTCTGGGGCCAACGTCCTGACTTTC.

This clonotype showed up just once. CDR3 region: CASSLFGNEQYF. The DNA for the CDR3 is TGTGCCAGCAGCCTCTTTGGGAACGAGCAGTACTTC. V and J are TRBV7-2 and TRBJ2-7, with no clear D. Germline values: CDR1 SGHTA, CDR2 FQGNSA. This CDR3 spans 12 amino acids. Deletions cut 5 bases from V and 5 bases from J, with 10 bases between.

The chain couples TRBV28 to TRBJ2-2; 7 bases fit TRBD1. V trimming: 10 bases; J trimming: 8 bases; junction bases outside the gene matches: 10. The CDR3 sequence is 13 residues long. The germline gives CDR1 MDHEN, CDR2 SYDVKM. The CDR3 loop reads CATEEGGRGELFF. CDR3 nucleotide sequence: TGTGCCACGGAGGAAGGGGGCAGGGGGGAGCTGTTTTTT.

A note on this clonotype: This may stem from a read error, because a much larger clone lies one nucleotide away. The chain has TRBV6-6 and TRBJ2-7; a possible D gene is TRBD1 (7 bases). CDR1 MNHNY and CDR2 SVGAGI come from the germline V gene (reference sequence). Trimming pared 5 bases from V and 5 bases from J, leaving 22 bases between. The CDR3 runs 16 residues. CDR3 nucleotides: TGTGCCAGCAGTGATGGCGGGACAGTCTCCTTTAACGAGCAGTACTTC. Its protein product is CASSDGGTVSFNEQYF.